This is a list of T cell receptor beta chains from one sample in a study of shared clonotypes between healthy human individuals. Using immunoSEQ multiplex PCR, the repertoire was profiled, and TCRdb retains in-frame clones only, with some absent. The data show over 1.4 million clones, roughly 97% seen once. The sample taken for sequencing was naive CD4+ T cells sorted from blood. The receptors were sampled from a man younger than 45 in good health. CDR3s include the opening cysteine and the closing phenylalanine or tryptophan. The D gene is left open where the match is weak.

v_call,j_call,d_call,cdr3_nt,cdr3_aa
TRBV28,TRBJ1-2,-,TGTGCCAGTAGACATGGACGCCGTAACTATGGCTACACCTTC,CASRHGRRNYGYTF
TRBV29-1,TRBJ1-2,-,TGCAGCGTTGAAGATTATGGCAGGAGAAACTATGGCTACACCTTC,CSVEDYGRRNYGYTF
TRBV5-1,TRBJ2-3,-,TGCGCCAGCAGCTTGGGCGGACATAGCACAGATACGCAGTATTTT,CASSLGGHSTDTQYF
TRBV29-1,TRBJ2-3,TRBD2,TGCAGCTCTACTAGCGGGACCGTGATGGATACGCAGTATTTT,CSSTSGTVMDTQYF
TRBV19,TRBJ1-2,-,TGTGCCAGCCGTAAGGACAGAATTTATGGCTACACCTTC,CASRKDRIYGYTF
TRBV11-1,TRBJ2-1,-,TGTGCCAGCAGCTTACCGTTCGGCAATGAGCAGTTCTTC,CASSLPFGNEQFF
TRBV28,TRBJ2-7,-,TGTGCCAGCAGTTCCGCCGGGCCGAGCTACGAGCAGTACTTC,CASSSAGPSYEQYF
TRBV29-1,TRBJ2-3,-,TGCAGCGTGGGGGACGACAGCTATAGCACAGATACGCAGTATTTT,CSVGDDSYSTDTQYF
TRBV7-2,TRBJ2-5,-,TGTGCCAGCAGATTAGACGGTGCATATTCAGAGACCCAGTACTTC,CASRLDGAYSETQYF
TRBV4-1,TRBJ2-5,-,TGCGCCAGCAGCCAAGCCCAGGAGACCCAGTACTTC,CASSQAQETQYF
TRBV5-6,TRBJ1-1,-,TGTGCCAGCAGCTTGGTTCATAACACTGAAGCTTTCTTT,CASSLVHNTEAFF
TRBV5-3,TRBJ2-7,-,TGTGCCAGAAGCTTAGACTACGAGCAGTACTTC,CARSLDYEQYF
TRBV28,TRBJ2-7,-,TGTGCCAGCAGTTCTCCTGGGGAATCCTACGAGCAGTACTTC,CASSSPGESYEQYF
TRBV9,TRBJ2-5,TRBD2,TGTGCCAGCAGCGTAAGGGCCCCAGCGGGGGCGCAAGAGACCCAGTACTTC,CASSVRAPAGAQETQYF
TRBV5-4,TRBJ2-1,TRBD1,TGTGCCAGCACCTTGGACAGGGCAACAAACAATGAGCAGTTCTTC,CASTLDRATNNEQFF
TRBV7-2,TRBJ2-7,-,TGTGCCAGCAGCTCCCTCTATGGCGAGCAGTACTTC,CASSSLYGEQYF
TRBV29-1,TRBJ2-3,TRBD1,TGCAGCGCCAACCGGGACAGCATAACGGGTACGCAGTATTTT,CSANRDSITGTQYF
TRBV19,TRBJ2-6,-,TGTGCCAGTACCACCCCGCACACAGCCTCTGGGGCCAACGTCCTGACTTTC,CASTTPHTASGANVLTF
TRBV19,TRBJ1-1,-,TGTGCCAGTAGTATAGATCACGATTCAAAAGGTTTCTTT,CASSIDHDSKGFF
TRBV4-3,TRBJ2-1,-,TGCGCCAGCAGCCAAGACCGTTTAGGATCCTACAATGAGCAGTTCTTC,CASSQDRLGSYNEQFF